What follows are 26 T cell receptor beta chains derived from one specimen sequenced in a study of T cell responses to AZD1222 COVID-19 vaccine. Here immunoSEQ multiplex PCR was the method, and the copy in TCRdb shows in-frame clones only, minus some. The sample has approximately 150,000 clones; 92% are singletons. Sequencing used peripheral blood, obtained on day 0 of AZD1222 vaccination. The receptor set was obtained from an adult in good health.

This rearrangement joins TRBV28 to TRBJ2-2, with D uncertain. Germline V gene data show CDR1 as MDHEN and CDR2 as SYDVKM. Trimming took 5 bases from V and 9 from J, leaving 7 bases between them. The CDR3 has 11 residues. Written as DNA, the CDR3 is TGTGCCAGCAGTCCCCACCGGGAGCTGTTTTTT. Amino acids: CASSPHRELFF.

The chain employs TRBV5-4 and TRBJ2-7; D is uncertain. Germline V gene data show CDR1 as SGHNT and CDR2 as YYREEE (reference sequence). CDR3 length: 13 residues. V was trimmed by 4 bases and J by 2 bases, leaving 10 bases between them. The CDR3 sequence: CASSPTGAYEQYF. The CDR3 region has the DNA TGTGCCAGCAGCCCGACTGGAGCCTACGAGCAGTACTTC.

The V call is TRBV7-2, the J call TRBJ1-5; D is uncertain. Trimming cost V 1 base and J 5 bases, with 12 bases left between them. The CDR3 is 15 amino acids. CDR1 is SGHTA, CDR2 FQGNSA, per germline. The CDR3 protein is CASSLGRAFDQPQHF. The CDR3 DNA sequence: TGTGCCAGCAGCTTAGGGCGAGCTTTTGATCAGCCCCAGCATTTT.

The rearrangement joins TRBV18 to TRBJ1-1, with D perhaps TRBD1 (5 bases). Trimming left V 6 bases short and J 5 bases short, with 25 bases between. Per germline, CDR1 KGHSH and CDR2 LQKENI. The CDR3 runs 17 residues. The CDR3 DNA follows: TGTGCCAGCTCCATTGGGTTACTCTCCAGGGATTCGACTGAAGCTTTCTTT. Its protein product is CASSIGLLSRDSTEAFF.

The chain joins TRBV27 to TRBJ2-1; D gene uncertain. Germline loops: CDR1 MNHEY, CDR2 SMNVEV (reference sequence). Trimming removed 1 base at V and 6 bases at J, with 19 bases between. CDR3 length: 17 amino acids. The CDR3, as DNA: TGTGCCAGCAGTTTATTTGCTGTAGCTACTGAACCCAATGAGCAGTTCTTC. This gives the protein CASSLFAVATEPNEQFF.

V is TRBV27 and J is TRBJ1-3; D unresolved. V was cut by 5 bases and J by 0 bases, with 5 bases left in between. Germline V gene lookup returns CDR1 MNHEY and CDR2 SMNVEV (reference sequence). CDR3 size: 13 residues. The CDR3 DNA is TGTGCCAGCAGTCCCTCCTCTGGAAACACCATATATTTT. Translated: CASSPSSGNTIYF.

The V gene is TRBV2, the J gene TRBJ1-4, with D tentatively TRBD1 (6 bases). Trimming left V 4 bases short and J 0 bases short, with 12 bases between. This CDR3 spans 16 amino acids. In germline, CDR1 is SNHLY, CDR2 FYNNEI. The CDR3 reads CASSGTAPATNEKLFF. Here the CDR3 DNA reads TGTGCCAGCAGTGGGACAGCCCCTGCAACTAATGAAAAACTGTTTTTT.

The rearrangement uses TRBV19 and TRBJ2-4; D perhaps matches TRBD1 (6 bases). This CDR3 spans 15 amino acids. Per germline, CDR1 LNHDA and CDR2 SQIVND (reference sequence). The V gene lost 6 bases and the J gene lost 0 bases, with 12 bases spanning the gap. CDR3 coding DNA: TGTGCCAGTAGGACAGGATACCTAGCCAAAAACATTCAGTACTTC. Amino acids: CASRTGYLAKNIQYF.

The chain recombines TRBV7-2 with TRBJ2-7; D is tentatively TRBD1 or TRBD2 (7 bases each). CDR3 length: 14 residues. Trimming took off 5 bases at V and 2 bases at J, with 13 bases between the two ends. The germline CDR1 and CDR2 sequences are SGHTA and FQGNSA. The CDR3 loop is CASSPGGVTYEQYF. The CDR3 DNA reads as TGTGCCAGCAGCCCAGGGGGGGTAACCTACGAGCAGTACTTC.

The genes are TRBV5-1 and TRBJ1-6; 7 positions agree with TRBD1. The CDR3 is 15 residues long. Trimming cost V 5 bases and J 5 bases; bases outside gene matches: 7. Germline V gene lookup returns CDR1 SGHRS and CDR2 YFSETQ. The CDR3 region has the DNA TGCGCCAGCAGGATCGGGGACAGCGATAATTCACCCCTCCACTTT. Protein product: CASRIGDSDNSPLHF.

This clone was counted between two and nine times. V usage is TRBV7-9 and J usage is TRBJ1-4; weak D call: TRBD1 (6 bases). Per the germline V gene, CDR1 is SEHNR and CDR2 is FQNEAQ (reference sequence). Trimming removed 1 base at V and 7 bases at J, with 13 bases between. The CDR3 is 15 amino acids. The CDR3 nucleotides read TGTGCCAGCAGCTTAGGGCTGGGGGCGACTGAAAAACTGTTTTTT. It is translated as CASSLGLGATEKLFF.

This clone was seen more than once but under ten times. The chain combines TRBV10-3 with TRBJ1-1; D possibly corresponds to TRBD1 (5 bases). The CDR3 runs 13 residues. CDR1 ENHRY and CDR2 SYGVKD come from the germline V gene. The V gene lost 3 bases and the J gene lost 5 bases, with 10 bases spanning the gap. DNA for the CDR3: TGTGCCATCAGTGACTACCCAGGGACTGAAGCTTTCTTT. Translation gives CAISDYPGTEAFF.

J is TRBJ1-2 and V is TRBV6-5; D call uncertain. Germline V gives CDR1 MNHEY, CDR2 SVGAGI. V dropped 0 bases and J dropped 4 bases, with 15 bases sitting between them. The CDR3 runs 16 residues. In DNA form, the CDR3 reads TGTGCCAGCAGTTACTCGTCAAGTGGGATGACCTATGGCTACACCTTC. Its protein product is CASSYSSSGMTYGYTF.

The V and J genes are TRBV6-2 or TRBV6-3 and TRBJ1-1; TRBD1 matches at 7 bases. V was clipped by 0 bases and J by 4 bases; unmatched bases: 5. The CDR3 has 15 amino acids. Germline CDR1 and CDR2: MNHEY and SVGEGT. This chain's CDR3 is CASSYSLGGFTEAFF. In DNA, the CDR3 is TGTGCCAGCAGTTACTCGCTAGGGGGCTTCACTGAAGCTTTCTTT.

The genes are TRBV11-1 and TRBJ2-3; the D call may be TRBD1 or TRBD2 (5 bases each). The CDR3 is made up of 15 amino acids. Germline lookup yields CDR1 SGHAT and CDR2 FQDESV (reference sequence). The V end was cut by 6 bases, the J end by 0 bases, with 13 bases between. CDR3 nucleotide sequence: TGTGCCAGCAGACGAGGGGATTTTAGCACAGATACGCAGTATTTT. Protein product: CASRRGDFSTDTQYF.

The genes are TRBV7-2 and TRBJ1-2, with D uncertain. V dropped 5 bases and J dropped 8 bases, with 15 bases sitting between them. CDR3 length: 13 amino acids. Germline CDR1 SGHTA, CDR2 FQGNSA. The CDR3 DNA sequence: TGTGCCAGCAGCCGGGCGCGGGTCGAGGGCTACACCTTC. Protein product: CASSRARVEGYTF. Full variable domain (remainder filled in from reference TRBV7-2 and TRBJ1-2): GAGVSQSPSNKVTEKGKDVELRCDPISGHTALYWYRQSLGQGLEFLIYFQGNSAPDKSGLPSDRFSAERTGGSVSTLTIQRTQQEDSAVYLCASSRARVEGYTFGSGTRLTVV.

The DNA for the CDR3 is TGTGCCAGCAGCTTAGGCGGGAGGACTGAAGCTTTCTTT. This gives the protein CASSLGGRTEAFF. The genes are TRBV7-8 and TRBJ1-1; D is undetermined. This CDR3 is built from 13 residues. Deletions cut 1 base from V and 5 bases from J, with 8 bases between. CDR1 and CDR2 (germline): SGHVS, FQNEAQ.

J is TRBJ2-1 and V is TRBV30, with TRBD1 matching over 9 bases. Germline values: CDR1 GTSNPN, CDR2 SVGIG (reference sequence). This CDR3 has 14 residues. J was trimmed by 6 bases and V by 6 bases; bases with no gene match: 9. CDR3 protein: CACRQGVKRNEQFF. The CDR3 nucleotides read TGTGCCTGCCGACAGGGGGTAAAGCGCAATGAGCAGTTCTTC.

The chain combines TRBV4-2 with TRBJ2-7, with 8 nucleotides matching TRBD2. The CDR3 runs 15 residues. Germline assignment: CDR1 LGHNA and CDR2 YNFKEQ. The V and J ends lost 0 bases and 4 bases, in that order; junction bases with no gene match: 5. The CDR3, as DNA: TGTGCCAGCAGCCAAGATGGGCGGGAGGAATACGAGCAGTACTTC. Its protein product is CASSQDGREEYEQYF.

CDR3 DNA sequence: TGTGCCAGCGGAATGGGGGGGAACACCGGGGAGCTGTTTTTT. Its protein product is CASGMGGNTGELFF. V is TRBV5-4 and J is TRBJ2-2; tentative D call: TRBD2 (6 bases). Germline loops: CDR1 SGHNT, CDR2 YYREEE (reference sequence). This CDR3 is 14 amino acids long. The V end was cut by 7 bases, the J end by 1 base, with 11 bases between.

This sequence joins TRBV4-3 and TRBJ1-2; D possibly corresponds to TRBD1 (5 bases). Germline V gene lookup returns CDR1 LGHNA and CDR2 YSLEER. This CDR3 comprises 19 residues. The V end lost 1 base, the J end lost 1 base, and 22 bases lay between the germline ends. The CDR3 region has the DNA TGCGCCAGCAGCCAAGCCTATCTACCTCAGGCAGGGAGTAACTATGGCTACACCTTC. It codes for CASSQAYLPQAGSNYGYTF.

This chain joins TRBV7-3 and TRBJ2-1; 9 positions match TRBD1. Per the germline V gene, CDR1 is SGHTA and CDR2 is FQGTGA. V lost 4 bases, J lost 11 bases, and 15 bases stayed unmatched. This CDR3 is built from 16 residues. The CDR3 is CASSSNVGQGLDKQFF. The DNA for the CDR3 is TGTGCCAGCAGCTCAAACGTTGGACAGGGGTTGGACAAGCAGTTCTTC.

The chain is built from TRBV5-1 and TRBJ2-7; weak D call: TRBD1 (5 bases). Germline CDR1 and CDR2: SGHRS and YFSETQ. V shed 0 bases and J shed 5 bases, with 15 bases lying between them. The length of the CDR3 is 15 residues. In nucleotides, the CDR3 is TGCGCCAGCAGCTTGGCGGGCAGGGAAGGGCACGAGCAGTACTTC. Translating gives CASSLAGREGHEQYF.

The V call is TRBV28, the J call TRBJ2-3; 9 bases align to TRBD2. The V gene's germline CDR1 is MDHEN and CDR2 SYDVKM. The CDR3 is 14 residues long. V dropped 8 bases and J dropped 1; count of bases not matched to a gene: 4. CDR3 residues: CASGTSSGTDTQYF. The CDR3 DNA reads as TGTGCCAGCGGGACTAGCTCTGGCACAGATACGCAGTATTTT.

V is TRBV15 and J is TRBJ1-2; no definite D call. Trimming pared 0 bases from V and 1 base from J, leaving 9 bases between. The V gene's germline CDR1 is LNHNV and CDR2 YYDKDF (reference sequence). The CDR3 runs to 15 residues. CDR3: CATSRDRQNNYGYTF. The DNA for the CDR3 is TGTGCCACCAGCAGAGATAGGCAGAATAACTATGGCTACACCTTC.

This chain joins TRBV19 and TRBJ1-5; tentatively, D is TRBD1 (6 bases). The CDR3 extends over 15 amino acids. Trimming removed 5 bases at V and 4 bases at J, with 15 bases between. Germline assignment: CDR1 LNHDA and CDR2 SQIVND (reference sequence). The CDR3 DNA reads as TGTGCCAGTAGTCGAGGGGCAGGGGTTAATCAGCCCCAGCATTTT. The encoded protein is CASSRGAGVNQPQHF.